This TCR beta chain was profiled in a study of blood T cells in healthy people across ages. CDR3 size: 16 residues. V was trimmed by 0 bases and J by 2 bases, leaving 14 bases between them. Germline values: CDR1 SGDLS, CDR2 YYNGEE. Study-level points and caveats: Age brought a roughly linear fall in TCR beta diversity measured per million T cells. In long-lived donors, naive CD4+ cell counts and diversity exceeded those of aged donors.

This clonotype appeared a single time. The antigen is not known. A J-beta primer mix and a sample-barcoded 5' primer were used in a second PCR of roughly 6 to 12 cycles. One entry per CDR3 protein results from TCRdb running MiXCR on the 5' RACE reads. The data show 1.5 million to 2 million distinct CDR3 sequences, about 50% seen once. V usage is TRBV9 and J usage is TRBJ2-5; D might be TRBD1 or TRBD2, each matching 6 bases. The source of this sequence is a woman aged 40-49 years in good health. Sequencing used blood. The CDR3 DNA reads as TGTGCCAGCAGCGTAGGGGGGGCGTTTCCGCAAGAGACCCAGTACTTC. Translated: CASSVGGAFPQETQYF.